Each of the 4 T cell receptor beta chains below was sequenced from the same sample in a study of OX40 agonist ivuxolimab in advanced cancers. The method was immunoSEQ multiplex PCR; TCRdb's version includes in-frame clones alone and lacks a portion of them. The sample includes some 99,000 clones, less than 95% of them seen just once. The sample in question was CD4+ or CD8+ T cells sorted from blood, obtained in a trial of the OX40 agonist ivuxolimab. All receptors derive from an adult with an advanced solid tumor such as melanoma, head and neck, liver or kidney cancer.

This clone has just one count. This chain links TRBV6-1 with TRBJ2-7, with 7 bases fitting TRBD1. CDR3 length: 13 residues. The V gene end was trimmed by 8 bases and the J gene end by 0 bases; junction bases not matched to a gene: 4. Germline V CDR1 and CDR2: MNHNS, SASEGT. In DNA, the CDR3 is TGTGCCAGCGGCAGGGACAGCTCCTACGAGCAGTACTTC. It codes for CASGRDSSYEQYF.

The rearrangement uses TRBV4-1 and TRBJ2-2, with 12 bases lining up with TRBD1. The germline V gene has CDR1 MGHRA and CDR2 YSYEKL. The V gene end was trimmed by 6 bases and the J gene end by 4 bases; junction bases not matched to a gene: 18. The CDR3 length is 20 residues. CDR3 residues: CASSSPIAGQGAVGTGELFF. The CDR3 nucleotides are TGCGCCAGCAGTTCACCGATAGCGGGACAGGGGGCGGTTGGCACCGGGGAGCTGTTTTTT.

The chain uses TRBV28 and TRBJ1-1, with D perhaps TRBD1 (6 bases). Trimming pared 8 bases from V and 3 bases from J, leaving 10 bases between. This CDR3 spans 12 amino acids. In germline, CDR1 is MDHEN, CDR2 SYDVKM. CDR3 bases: TGTGCCAGCCGTACAGGGTACACTGAAGCTTTCTTT. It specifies CASRTGYTEAFF.

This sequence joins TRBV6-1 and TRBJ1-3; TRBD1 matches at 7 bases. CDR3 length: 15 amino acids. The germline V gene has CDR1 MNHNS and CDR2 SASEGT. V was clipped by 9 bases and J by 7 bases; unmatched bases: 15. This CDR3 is CASVDFTGVWNTIYF. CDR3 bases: TGTGCCAGTGTAGACTTTACAGGGGTGTGGAACACCATATATTTT.